This TCR beta chain was recorded in a study of T cells expressing NK-cell markers. TCRdb reprocessed the 5' RACE reads, keeping one entry per CDR3 protein, no DNA. The listing records 150,000 to 180,000 distinct CDR3 sequences. Notes on the study in general: Among CD8+ T cells from over 5 donors, dominant NKG2C+ clonotypes accounted for about 1.0-8%. Where several donors were concerned, these clonotypes also led the CD3+CD56-NKG2C+ fraction.

As to this clonotype: The antigen remains unidentified.

The CDR3 runs to 14 residues. Germline V lookup: CDR1 SGHRS, CDR2 YFSETQ. The clonotype comes from a woman aged 45-59 years in good health. The V gene is TRBV5-1, the J gene TRBJ1-2. Sequencing used blood T cells: a sorted CD56 or NKG2C T cell subset, CD4+ or CD8+ T cells, or bulk PBMC T cells (not recorded which). The CDR3 loop reads CASSLAGGAYGYTF.